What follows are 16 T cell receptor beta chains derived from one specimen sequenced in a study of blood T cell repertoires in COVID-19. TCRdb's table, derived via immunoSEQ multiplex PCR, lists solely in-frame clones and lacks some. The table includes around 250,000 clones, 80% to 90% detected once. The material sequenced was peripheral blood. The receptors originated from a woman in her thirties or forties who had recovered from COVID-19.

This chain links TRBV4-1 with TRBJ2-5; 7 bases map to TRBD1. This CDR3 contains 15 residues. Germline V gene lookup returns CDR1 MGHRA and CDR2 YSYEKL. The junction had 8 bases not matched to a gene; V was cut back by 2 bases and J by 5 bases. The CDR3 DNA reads TGCGCCAGCAGCCAATGGACCTACAGGGGCGAGACCCAGTACTTC. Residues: CASSQWTYRGETQYF.

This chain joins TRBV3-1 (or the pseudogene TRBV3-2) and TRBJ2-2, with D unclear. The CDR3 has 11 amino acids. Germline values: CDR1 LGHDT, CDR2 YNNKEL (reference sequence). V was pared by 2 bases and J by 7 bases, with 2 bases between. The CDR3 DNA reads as TGTGCCAGCAGCCAATACGGGGAGCTGTTTTTT. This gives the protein CASSQYGELFF.

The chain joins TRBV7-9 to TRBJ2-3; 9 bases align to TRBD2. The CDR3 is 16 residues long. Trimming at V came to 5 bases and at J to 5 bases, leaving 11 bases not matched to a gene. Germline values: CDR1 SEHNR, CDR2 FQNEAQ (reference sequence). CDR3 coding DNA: TGTGCCAGCAGCACCCTCGTAGCGGGAGCTGGAGATACGCAGTATTTT. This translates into CASSTLVAGAGDTQYF.

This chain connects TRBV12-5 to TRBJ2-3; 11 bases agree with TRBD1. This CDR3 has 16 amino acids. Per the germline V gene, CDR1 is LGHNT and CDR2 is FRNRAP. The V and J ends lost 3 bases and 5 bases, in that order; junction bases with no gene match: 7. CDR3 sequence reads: CASGFVPGQGVDTQYF. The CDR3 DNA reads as TGTGCTAGTGGTTTCGTCCCGGGACAGGGGGTAGATACGCAGTATTTT.

CDR3 nucleotide sequence: TGTGCCAGTAGGGAGGAGCCTCTTCAAGAGACCCAGTACTTC. Amino acids: CASREEPLQETQYF. The chain uses TRBV19 and TRBJ2-5; perhaps TRBD2 as D (5 bases). Germline V gene data show CDR1 as LNHDA and CDR2 as SQIVND (reference sequence). V lost 6 bases and J lost 2, with 13 bases in between. The CDR3 contains 14 residues.

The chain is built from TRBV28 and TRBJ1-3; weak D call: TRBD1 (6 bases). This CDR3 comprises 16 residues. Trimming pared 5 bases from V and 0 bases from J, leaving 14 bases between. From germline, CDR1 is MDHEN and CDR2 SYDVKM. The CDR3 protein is CASSPAGETSGNTIYF. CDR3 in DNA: TGTGCCAGCAGTCCCGCAGGGGAAACCTCTGGAAACACCATATATTTT.

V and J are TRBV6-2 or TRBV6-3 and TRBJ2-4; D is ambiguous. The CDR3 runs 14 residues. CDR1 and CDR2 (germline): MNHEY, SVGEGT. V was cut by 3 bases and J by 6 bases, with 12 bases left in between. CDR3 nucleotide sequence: TGTGCCAGCAGTTATGGGCGCCTACTAAACATTCAGTACTTC. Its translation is CASSYGRLLNIQYF.

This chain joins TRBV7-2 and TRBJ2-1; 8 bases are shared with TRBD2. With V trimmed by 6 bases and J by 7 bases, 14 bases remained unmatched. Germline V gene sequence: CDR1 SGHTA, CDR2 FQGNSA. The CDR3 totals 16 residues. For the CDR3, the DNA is TGTGCCAGCAGAGTGGCGGGCGGGAGGCCTGGTAATGAGCAGTTCTTC. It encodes CASRVAGGRPGNEQFF. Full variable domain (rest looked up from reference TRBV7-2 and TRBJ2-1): GAGVSQSPSNKVTEKGKDVELRCDPISGHTALYWYRQSLGQGLEFLIYFQGNSAPDKSGLPSDRFSAERTGGSVSTLTIQRTQQEDSAVYLCASRVAGGRPGNEQFFGPGTRLTVL.

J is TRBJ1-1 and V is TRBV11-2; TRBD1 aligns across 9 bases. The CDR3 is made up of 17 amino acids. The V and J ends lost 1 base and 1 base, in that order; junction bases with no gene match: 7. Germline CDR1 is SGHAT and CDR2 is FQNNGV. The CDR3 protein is CASSLVRDRVTNTEAFF. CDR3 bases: TGTGCCAGCAGCTTAGTGAGGGACAGGGTGACGAACACTGAAGCTTTCTTT.

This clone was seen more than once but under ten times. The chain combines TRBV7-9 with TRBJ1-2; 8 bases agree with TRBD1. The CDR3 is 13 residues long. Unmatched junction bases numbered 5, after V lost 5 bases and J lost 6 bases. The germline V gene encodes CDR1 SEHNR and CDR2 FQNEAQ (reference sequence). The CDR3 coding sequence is TGTGCCAGCAGCCAGGGACAGGAAAATGGCTACACCTTC. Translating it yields CASSQGQENGYTF. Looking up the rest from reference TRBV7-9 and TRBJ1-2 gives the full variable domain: DTGVSQNPRHKITKRGQNVTFRCDPISEHNRLYWYRQTLGQGPEFLTYFQNEAQLEKSRLLSDRFSAERPKGSFSTLEIQRTEQGDSAMYLCASSQGQENGYTFGSGTRLTVV.

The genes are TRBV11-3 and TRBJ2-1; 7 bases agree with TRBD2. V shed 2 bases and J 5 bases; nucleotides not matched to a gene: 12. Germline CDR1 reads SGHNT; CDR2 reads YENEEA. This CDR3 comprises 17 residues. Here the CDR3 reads CASSLPPWVAGNNEQFF. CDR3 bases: TGTGCCAGCAGCTTACCCCCGTGGGTAGCGGGTAACAATGAGCAGTTCTTC.

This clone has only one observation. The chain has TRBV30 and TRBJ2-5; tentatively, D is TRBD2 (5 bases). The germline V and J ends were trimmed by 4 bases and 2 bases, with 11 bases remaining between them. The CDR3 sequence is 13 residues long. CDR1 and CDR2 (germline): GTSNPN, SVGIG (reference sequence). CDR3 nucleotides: TGTGCCTGGACTTTCGGGGTACAAGAGACCCAGTACTTC. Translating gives CAWTFGVQETQYF.

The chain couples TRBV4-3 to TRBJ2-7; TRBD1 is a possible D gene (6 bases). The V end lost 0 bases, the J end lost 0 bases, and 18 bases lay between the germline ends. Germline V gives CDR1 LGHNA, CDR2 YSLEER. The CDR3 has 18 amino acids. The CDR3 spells CASSQDLPGRDISYEQYV. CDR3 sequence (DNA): TGCGCCAGCAGCCAAGATCTGCCAGGACGGGACATCTCCTACGAGCAGTACGTC.

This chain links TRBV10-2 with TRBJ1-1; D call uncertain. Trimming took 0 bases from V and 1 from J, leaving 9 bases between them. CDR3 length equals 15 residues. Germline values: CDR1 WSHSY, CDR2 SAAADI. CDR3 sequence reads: CASSESRGANTEAFF. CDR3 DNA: TGCGCCAGCAGTGAGTCGAGAGGAGCGAACACTGAAGCTTTCTTT.

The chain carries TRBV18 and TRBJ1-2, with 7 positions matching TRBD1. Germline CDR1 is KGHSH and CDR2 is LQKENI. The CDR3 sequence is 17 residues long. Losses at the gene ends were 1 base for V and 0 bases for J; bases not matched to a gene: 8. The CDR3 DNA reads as TGTGCCAGCTCACCACGATCGACAGGGCGAGCTAACTATGGCTACACCTTC. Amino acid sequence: CASSPRSTGRANYGYTF. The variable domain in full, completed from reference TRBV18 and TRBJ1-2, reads NAGVMQNPRHLVRRRGQEARLRCSPMKGHSHVYWYRQLPEEGLKFMVYLQKENIIDESGMPKERFSAEFPKEGPSILRIQQVVRGDSAAYFCASSPRSTGRANYGYTFGSGTRLTVV.

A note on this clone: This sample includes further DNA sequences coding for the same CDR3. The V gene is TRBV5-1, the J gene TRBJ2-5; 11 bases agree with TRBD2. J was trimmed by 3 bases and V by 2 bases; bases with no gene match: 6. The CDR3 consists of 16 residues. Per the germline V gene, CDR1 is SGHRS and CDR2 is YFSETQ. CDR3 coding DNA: TGCGCCAGCAGCTTATTTCCGGGACTAGCGGAAGAGACCCAGTACTTC. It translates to CASSLFPGLAEETQYF.